This note documents a single T cell receptor beta chain sequence. Its antigen is as yet unknown. This sample stems from a study of T cell repertoires in cytomegalovirus infection. Background on the study: Peptides in the study included HLA-C-restricted and HLA-B-restricted CMV epitopes. An indication of both CMV infection and matching HLA type came from public TCR beta signatures. Findings of the study overall: Within the response measured ex vivo, HLA-C-restricted CMV-specific TCR beta clonotypes were dominant. CMV carriers with the relevant HLA were identified by cumulative public TCR beta family frequency.

TCRdb used MiXCR to reprocess the reads, holding one entry per CDR3 protein. The repertoire has roughly 150,000 distinct CDR3 sequences, less than 25% of them found once; the top ten carry roughly 25%. V was pared by 5 bases and J by 5 bases, with 10 bases of the junction left unmatched. The length of the CDR3 is 16 residues. Germline-derived CDR1 and CDR2 are MNHEY and SMNVEV (reference sequence). The chain couples TRBV27 to TRBJ2-2; TRBD2 matches 8 bases. This TCR derives from a human donor in good health (CMV status not recorded). Some clones in this sample may be carry-over from other donors' samples. This sample comprised CD8+ T cells from cultured PBMCs, obtained from culture after CMV antigen stimulation. The CDR3 sequence: CASSLTGGARTGELFF. The CDR3 DNA reads as TGTGCCAGCAGTCTGACCGGGGGGGCCCGGACCGGGGAGCTGTTTTTT.